These 5 T cell receptor beta chains were sequenced from one sample in a study of early stage breast cancer tumors. Libraries were prepared by immunoSEQ multiplex PCR; TCRdb keeps only in-frame clonotypes and omits some of them. Of over 6,500 clones in the sample, approximately 67% are singletons; the top ten hold around 7%. Specimen: breast tumor tissue. These receptors were obtained from a person in their 70s with breast cancer.

The rearrangement joins TRBV11-1 to TRBJ2-7; D ambiguous. CDR1 and CDR2 from the germline V gene are SGHAT and FQDESV (reference sequence). The CDR3 runs 13 residues. V was trimmed by 0 bases and J by 3 bases, leaving 6 bases between them. DNA of the CDR3: TGTGCCAGCAGCTTAGCCATCGGCTACGAGCAGTACTTC. Translating gives CASSLAIGYEQYF.

This clone was picked up a small number of times. This chain joins TRBV28 and TRBJ1-2; D not certain. There are 12 residues in the CDR3. Germline assignment: CDR1 MDHEN and CDR2 SYDVKM. Trimming removed 5 bases from V and 4 bases from J, with 8 bases in between. This chain's CDR3 is CASSADSYGYTF. For the CDR3, the DNA is TGTGCCAGCAGTGCGGATTCCTATGGCTACACCTTC.

V and J are TRBV11-2 and TRBJ1-6, with D unclear. CDR3 length equals 11 residues. From germline, CDR1 is SGHAT and CDR2 FQNNGV. V was pared by 5 bases and J by 6 bases, with 2 bases between. The CDR3 region is CASSLNSPLHF. The CDR3 DNA reads as TGTGCCAGCAGCCTTAATTCACCCCTCCACTTT.

The J gene is TRBJ2-5, the V gene TRBV27; D unclear. Germline loops: CDR1 MNHEY, CDR2 SMNVEV (reference sequence). V lost 5 bases and J 5 bases, leaving 12 bases between the germline ends. The CDR3 length is 13 residues. DNA of the CDR3: TGTGCCAGCAGTCAGGAAATTTGGGAGACCCAGTACTTC. Translating it yields CASSQEIWETQYF.

J is TRBJ2-7 and V is TRBV18, with 8 nucleotides matching TRBD1. The CDR3 extends over 15 amino acids. V trimming: 2 bases; J trimming: 0 bases; junction bases outside the gene matches: 3. The germline V gene has CDR1 KGHSH and CDR2 LQKENI. Here the CDR3 reads CASSPSQGDSYEQYF. The CDR3 DNA sequence: TGTGCCAGCTCACCATCACAGGGGGACTCCTACGAGCAGTACTTC.